This T cell receptor (beta chain) was recorded in a study of cytomegalovirus exposure and HLA in healthy donors. Looking at the study overall: Early on, a data release was issued that held 80 million or so unique TCRs from HLA-typed donors.

Study-level results: For most subjects, TCR beta sequences were reported to predict HLA-A and HLA-B alleles with accuracy.

The CDR3 spans 11 residues. The germline V and J ends were trimmed by 0 bases and 14 bases, with 10 bases remaining between them. The V gene's germline CDR1 is SGHRS and CDR2 YFSETQ. Worth noting for this clone: Its specificity is unknown.

Amplification used 60 Vbeta primers and 13 Jbeta primers. TCRdb's table, derived via immunoSEQ multiplex PCR, lists solely in-frame clones and lacks some. The data show 150,000 to 200,000 clones, with 80% to 85% seen just once and around 2% held by the top ten. This sequence was found in a woman in her late teens or twenties in good health and CMV-seropositive. The chain recombines TRBV5-1 with TRBJ2-3; D may be TRBD1 (5 bases). Input material: PBMCs. CDR3 sequence: CASSLEGDWYF. CDR3 coding DNA: TGCGCCAGCAGCTTGGAAGGGGATTGGTATTTT.